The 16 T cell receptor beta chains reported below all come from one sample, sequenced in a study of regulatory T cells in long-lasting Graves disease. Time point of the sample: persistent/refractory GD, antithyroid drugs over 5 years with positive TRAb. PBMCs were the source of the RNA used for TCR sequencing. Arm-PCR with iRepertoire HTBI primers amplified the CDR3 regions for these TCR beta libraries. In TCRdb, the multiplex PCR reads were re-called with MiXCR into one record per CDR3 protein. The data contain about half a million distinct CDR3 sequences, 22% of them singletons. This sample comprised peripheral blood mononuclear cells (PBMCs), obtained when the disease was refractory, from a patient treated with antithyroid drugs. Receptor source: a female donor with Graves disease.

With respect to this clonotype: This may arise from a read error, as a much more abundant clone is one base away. As DNA, the CDR3 is TGTGCCAGCAGCCGGGACAGGGGGTATCAGCCCCAGCATTTT. Translated: CASSRDRGYQPQHF. The V gene is TRBV6-2 or TRBV6-3, the J gene TRBJ1-5, with 11 positions matching TRBD1. Germline CDR1 reads MNHEY; CDR2 reads SVGEGT. CDR3 length equals 14 residues. Trimming removed 6 bases from V and 5 bases from J; junction bases left unmatched: 3.

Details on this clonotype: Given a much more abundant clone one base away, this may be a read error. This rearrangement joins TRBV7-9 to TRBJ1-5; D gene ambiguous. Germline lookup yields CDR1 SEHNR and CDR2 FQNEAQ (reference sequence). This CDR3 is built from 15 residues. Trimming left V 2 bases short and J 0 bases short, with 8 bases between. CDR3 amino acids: CASSLLGYSNQPQHF. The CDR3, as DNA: TGTGCCAGCAGCTTACTGGGGTATAGCAATCAGCCCCAGCATTTT.

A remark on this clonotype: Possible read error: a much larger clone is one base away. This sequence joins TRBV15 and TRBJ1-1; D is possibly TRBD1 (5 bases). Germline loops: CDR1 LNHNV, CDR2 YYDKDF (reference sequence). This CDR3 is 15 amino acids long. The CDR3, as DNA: TGTGCCACCAGCAGAGCGGGACGGGGGAACGCTGAAGCTTTCTTT. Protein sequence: CATSRAGRGNAEAFF.

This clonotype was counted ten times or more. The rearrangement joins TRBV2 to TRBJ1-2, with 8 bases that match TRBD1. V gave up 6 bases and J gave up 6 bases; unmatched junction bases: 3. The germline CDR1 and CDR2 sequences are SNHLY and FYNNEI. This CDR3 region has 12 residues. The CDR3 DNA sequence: TGTGCCAGCAGCTCGGACAGGGATGGCTACACCTTC. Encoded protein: CASSSDRDGYTF.

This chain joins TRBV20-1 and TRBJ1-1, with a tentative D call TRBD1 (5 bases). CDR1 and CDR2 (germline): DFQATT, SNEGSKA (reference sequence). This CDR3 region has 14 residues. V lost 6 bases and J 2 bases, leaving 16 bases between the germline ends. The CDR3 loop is CSARKGTLNTEAFF. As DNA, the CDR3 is TGCAGTGCCAGAAAGGGGACCCTCAACACTGAAGCTTTCTTT.

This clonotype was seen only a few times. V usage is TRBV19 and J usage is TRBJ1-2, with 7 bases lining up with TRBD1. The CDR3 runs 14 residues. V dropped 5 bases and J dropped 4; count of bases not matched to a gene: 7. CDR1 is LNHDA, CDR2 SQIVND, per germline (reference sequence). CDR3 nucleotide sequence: TGTGCCAGTAGTGAACGACAGGGTCCCTATGGCTACACCTTC. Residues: CASSERQGPYGYTF.

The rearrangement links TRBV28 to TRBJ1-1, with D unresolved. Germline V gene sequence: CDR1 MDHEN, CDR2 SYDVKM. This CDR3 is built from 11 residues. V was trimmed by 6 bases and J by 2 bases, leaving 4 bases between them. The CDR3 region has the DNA TGTGCCAGCAGGTCTAACACTGAAGCTTTCTTT. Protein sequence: CASRSNTEAFF.

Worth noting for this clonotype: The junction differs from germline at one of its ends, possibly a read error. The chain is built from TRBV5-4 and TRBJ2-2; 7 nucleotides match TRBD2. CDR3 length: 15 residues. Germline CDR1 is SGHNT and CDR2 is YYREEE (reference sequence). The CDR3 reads CASSSLADNTEELFF. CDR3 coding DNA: TGTGCCAGCAGCTCTCTAGCGGATAACACCGAGGAGCTGTTTTTT.

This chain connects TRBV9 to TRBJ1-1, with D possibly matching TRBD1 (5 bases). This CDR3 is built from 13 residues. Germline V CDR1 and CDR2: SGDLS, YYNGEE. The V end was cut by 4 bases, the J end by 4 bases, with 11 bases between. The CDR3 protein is CASSPSGTTEAFF. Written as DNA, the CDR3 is TGTGCCAGCAGCCCATCCGGGACCACTGAAGCTTTCTTT.

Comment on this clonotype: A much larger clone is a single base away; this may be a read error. The CDR3 reads CTSSSGLAETYEQYF. In DNA, the CDR3 is TGTACCAGCAGCTCCGGACTAGCGGAGACCTACGAGCAGTACTTC. V and J are TRBV7-2 and TRBJ2-7; 10 bases line up with TRBD2. The CDR3 length is 15 residues. In germline, CDR1 is SGHTA, CDR2 FQGNSA. Germline trimming cut 4 bases from V and 2 bases from J; bases unmatched to any gene: 5.

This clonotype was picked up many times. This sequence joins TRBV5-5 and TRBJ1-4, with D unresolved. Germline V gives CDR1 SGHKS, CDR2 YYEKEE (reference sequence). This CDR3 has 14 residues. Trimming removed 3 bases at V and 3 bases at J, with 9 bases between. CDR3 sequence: CASSWTDSNEKLFF. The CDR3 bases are TGTGCCAGCAGCTGGACGGATTCTAATGAAAAACTGTTTTTT.

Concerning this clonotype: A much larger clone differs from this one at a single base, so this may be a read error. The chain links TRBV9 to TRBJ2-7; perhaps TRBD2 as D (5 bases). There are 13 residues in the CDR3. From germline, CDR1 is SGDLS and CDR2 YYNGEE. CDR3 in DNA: TGCGCCAGCAGCCTTATGGGAGCCTACGAGCAGTACTTC. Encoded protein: CASSLMGAYEQYF.

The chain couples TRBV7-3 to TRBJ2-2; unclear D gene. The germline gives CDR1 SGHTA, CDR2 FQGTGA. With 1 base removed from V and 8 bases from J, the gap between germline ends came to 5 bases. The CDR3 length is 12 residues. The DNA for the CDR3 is TGTGCCAGCAGCTTAATATGGGGGGAGCTGTTTTTT. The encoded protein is CASSLIWGELFF.

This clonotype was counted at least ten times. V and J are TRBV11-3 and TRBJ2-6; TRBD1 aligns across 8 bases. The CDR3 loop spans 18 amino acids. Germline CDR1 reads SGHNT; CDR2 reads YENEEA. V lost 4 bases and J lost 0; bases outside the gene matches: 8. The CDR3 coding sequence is TGTGCCAGCAGCTCTGGGGACAGGAGCTCCTCTGGGGCCAACGTCCTGACTTTC. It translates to CASSSGDRSSSGANVLTF.

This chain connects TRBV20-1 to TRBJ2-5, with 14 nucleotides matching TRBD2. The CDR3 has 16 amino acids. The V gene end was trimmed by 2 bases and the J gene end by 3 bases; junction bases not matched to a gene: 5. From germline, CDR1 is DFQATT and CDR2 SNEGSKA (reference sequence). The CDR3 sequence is CSARPRLAGGKETQYF. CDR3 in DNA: TGCAGTGCTAGACCCCGACTAGCGGGGGGGAAAGAGACCCAGTACTTC.

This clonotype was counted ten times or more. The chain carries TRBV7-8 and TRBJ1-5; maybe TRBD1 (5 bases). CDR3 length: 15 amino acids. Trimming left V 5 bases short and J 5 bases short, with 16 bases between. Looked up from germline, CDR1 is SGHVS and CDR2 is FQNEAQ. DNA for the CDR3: TGTGCCAGCAGCACCAGGACAATTACTGATCAGCCCCAGCATTTT. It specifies CASSTRTITDQPQHF.